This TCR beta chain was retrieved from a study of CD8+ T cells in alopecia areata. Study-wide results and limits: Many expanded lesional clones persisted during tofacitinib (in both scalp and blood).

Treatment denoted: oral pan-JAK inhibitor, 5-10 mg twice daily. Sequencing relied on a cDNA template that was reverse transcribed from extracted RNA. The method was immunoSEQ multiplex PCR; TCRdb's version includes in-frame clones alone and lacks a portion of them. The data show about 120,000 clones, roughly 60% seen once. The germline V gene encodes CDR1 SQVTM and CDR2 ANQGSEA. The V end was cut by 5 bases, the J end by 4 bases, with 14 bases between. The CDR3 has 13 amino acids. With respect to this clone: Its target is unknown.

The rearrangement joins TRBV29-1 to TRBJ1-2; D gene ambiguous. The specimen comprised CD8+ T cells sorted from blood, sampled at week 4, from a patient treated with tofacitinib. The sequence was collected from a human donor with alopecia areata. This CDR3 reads CSVSPPTTYGYTF. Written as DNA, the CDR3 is TGCAGCGTTTCCCCTCCCACAACCTATGGCTACACCTTC.